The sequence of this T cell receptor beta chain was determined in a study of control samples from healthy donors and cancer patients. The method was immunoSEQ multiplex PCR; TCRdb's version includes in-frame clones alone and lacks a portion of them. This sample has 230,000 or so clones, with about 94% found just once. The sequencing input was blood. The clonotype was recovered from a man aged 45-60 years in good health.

The CDR3 coding sequence is TGTGCCAGCAGCGTCCGGGACCGAGGGAATGGAGCTGAAGCTTTCTTT. It yields the protein CASSVRDRGNGAEAFF. The chain carries TRBV13 and TRBJ1-1; a possible D gene is TRBD1 (5 bases). Trimming took 5 bases from V and 6 from J, leaving 22 bases between them. This CDR3 comprises 16 residues. Per germline, CDR1 PRHDT and CDR2 FYEKMQ (reference sequence).